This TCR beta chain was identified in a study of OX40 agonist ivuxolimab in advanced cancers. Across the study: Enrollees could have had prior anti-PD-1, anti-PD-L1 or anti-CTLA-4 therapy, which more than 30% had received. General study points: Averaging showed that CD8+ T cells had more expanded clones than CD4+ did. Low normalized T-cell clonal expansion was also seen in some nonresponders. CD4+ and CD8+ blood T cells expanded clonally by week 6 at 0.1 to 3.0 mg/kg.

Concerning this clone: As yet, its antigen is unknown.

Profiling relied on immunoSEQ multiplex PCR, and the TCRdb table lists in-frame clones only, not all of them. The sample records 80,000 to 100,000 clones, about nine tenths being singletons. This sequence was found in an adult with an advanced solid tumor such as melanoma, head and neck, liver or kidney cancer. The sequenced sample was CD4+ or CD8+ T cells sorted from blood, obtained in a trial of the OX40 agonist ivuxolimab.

This CDR3 reads CAWGREGAFF. CDR3 coding DNA: TGTGCCTGGGGGAGGGAAGGGGCTTTCTTT. The J gene is TRBJ1-1, the V gene TRBV30, with D uncertain. The CDR3 contains 10 residues. The ends were cut back, 5 bases at V and 11 bases at J, with 12 bases in the middle. CDR1 and CDR2 from the germline V gene are GTSNPN and SVGIG (reference sequence).